This T cell receptor beta chain was sequenced in a study of blood T cell repertoires in COVID-19 (dated by TCRdb to about 2020). Broadly, across the study: Samples covering the acute and convalescent phases of COVID-19 were provided by collaborators in the United States, Italy and Spain. The material from the prospective study consisted of cDNA or gDNA derived from T cells, B-cell-depleted T cells, or PBMCs. The dataset comprised deeply sampled blood TCRbeta repertoires from subjects exposed to, actively infected with, or recovered from COVID-19. The repertoires were released in a freely available public database meant as a resource for research on the immune response to SARS-CoV-2. The samples were drawn from two sources: the first 160 participants of the ongoing ImmuneRACE study, and over 950 subjects contributed by 6 global collaborators. The sample metadata nearly always contained a de-identified subject ID, COVID-19 status, age in years and sex. Where HLA class I and class II types were available, the types were taken from metadata supplied by the sample provider, not from assay-based typing. General study outcomes and caveats: The amount of clinical and demographic metadata varied by source and participant and was provided uncurated.

A distance of 14 bases separates the germline ends of V and J, which lose 5 bases and 4 bases respectively. CDR1 MDHEN and CDR2 SYDVKM are derived from the germline V gene. Including cysteine and phenylalanine, the CDR3 has 14 amino acids. The kept DNA is CDR3 alone, 42 bases in frame from the first base. Samples from volunteer blood donors who had recovered from COVID-19 were contributed by a second Seattle source. Whole blood was collected in K2EDTA tubes by collaborating institutions according to the institutions' own protocols. For TCRbeta analysis, collaborators shipped samples in one of three forms: frozen whole blood, isolated PBMCs, or DNA extracted from either of those sample types. Points on this clone: Its antigen remains undetermined. There are no base qualities to consult, and no much larger clone falls within one base.

The immunoSEQ Assay, a bias-controlled multiplex PCR, was used to amplify TCRbeta CDR3 regions from genomic DNA. On the authors' methods: The number of nucleated cells in each sample was estimated from the amplification of reference gene primers within the assay. To quantify the absolute abundance of each unique TCRbeta CDR3 rearrangement, sequence reads were collapsed and filtered. For each sample, productive Simpson clonality was calculated as the square root of Simpson's diversity index across productive rearrangements. Held by TCRdb, this immuneACCESS table contains in-frame sequences only and omits some clones. Under half of the omission traces to an unresolved V gene where checked; the cause of the rest is unknown. Clonal size and the V and J genes are those of that table, whereas D and trimming came from the DNA. The sample yields 250,000 to 300,000 clones; about nine tenths were counted once. The ten largest clones capture 2% to 2.5% of the sample.

The chain links TRBV28 with TRBJ1-2; tentative D gene TRBD1, with 6 bases matching. Sequenced sample: peripheral blood. This TCR was recovered from a woman in her fifties or sixties who had recovered from COVID-19. The nucleotide sequence reads TGTGCCAGCAGTCCGTTCACAGGGCCCTATGGCTACACCTTC. Translation gives CASSPFTGPYGYTF.